What follows are 18 T cell receptor beta chains derived from one specimen sequenced in a study of blood T cells in healthy people across ages. Next came a second PCR, run for roughly 6 to 11 cycles, which used a sample-barcoded 5' primer along with a J-beta primer mix. TCRdb re-called the 5' RACE reads through MiXCR, storing one row per CDR3 protein. The table has fewer than 1,200,000 distinct CDR3 sequences, 20% to 25% seen once. These data were likewise used in another study, on T cells of mothers and their children.

Input material: blood. Receptors originate from a girl aged 2 to 9 in good health.

The V gene is TRBV7-9, the J gene TRBJ2-1; no clear D. Looked up from germline, CDR1 is SEHNR and CDR2 is FQNEAQ (reference sequence). The V end lost 3 bases, the J end lost 6 bases, and 6 bases lay between the germline ends. The CDR3 has 12 residues. The CDR3 is CASSFVSNEQFF. In DNA, the CDR3 is TGTGCCAGCAGCTTCGTCTCCAATGAGCAGTTCTTC.

The chain links TRBV7-2 to TRBJ1-5; tentative D call: TRBD1 (6 bases). V was trimmed by 5 bases and J by 6 bases, leaving 14 bases between them. The germline gives CDR1 SGHTA, CDR2 FQGNSA. This CDR3 spans 14 amino acids. This CDR3 is CASSGGAVGQPQHF. The CDR3 nucleotides read TGTGCCAGCAGCGGGGGGGCAGTAGGTCAGCCCCAGCATTTT.

This clonotype was observed a handful of times. A read error may produce the germline difference seen at one junction end. The rearrangement links TRBV12-3 or TRBV12-4 to TRBJ2-5; the D gene is possibly TRBD2 (5 bases). The CDR3 contains 18 residues. The CDR3 DNA is TGCGCCAGCAGTTTCTCGCCAAGAGGGCTAGCAGGAGGATGGGAGCAGTACTTC. Translating gives CASSFSPRGLAGGWEQYF.

The rearrangement joins TRBV11-2 to TRBJ2-1; 10 bases fit TRBD2. TRBJ2-7 explains the end of the DNA better; the J call may be wrong. The CDR3 is 18 amino acids. The germline gives CDR1 SGHAT, CDR2 FQNNGV. In nucleotides, the CDR3 is TGTGCCAGCAGCTTAGTCCCCGAAGCGGGAGGGGGGTACTACGAGCAGTACTTC. It is translated as CASSLVPEAGGGYYEQYF.

This clonotype was seen a handful of times. The V and J genes are TRBV15 and TRBJ2-7; the D gene is possibly TRBD2 (5 bases). The CDR3 spans 13 residues. The V and J ends lost 0 bases and 4 bases respectively, with 7 bases between them. Germline CDR1 and CDR2: LNHNV and YYDKDF (reference sequence). This chain's CDR3 is CATSRDAGYEQYF. In DNA, the CDR3 is TGTGCCACCAGCAGAGATGCGGGTTACGAGCAGTACTTC.

The chain has TRBV29-1 and TRBJ2-5, with a possible D match to TRBD2 (6 bases). Per germline, CDR1 SQVTM and CDR2 ANQGSEA. Trimming shortened V by 3 bases and J by 1 base, and 12 bases separated the two germline ends. The CDR3 sequence is 14 residues long. The CDR3 DNA sequence: TGCAGCGTTGATGGGGAGGTTGTCCAAGAGACCCAGTACTTC. It is translated as CSVDGEVVQETQYF.

CDR3 sequence: CVVRGGKETQYF. In nucleotides, the CDR3 is TGTGTCGTCAGGGGTGGGAAAGAGACCCAGTACTTC. The chain has TRBV7-8 and TRBJ2-5, with D possibly matching TRBD1 (6 bases). The CDR3 runs to 12 residues. Germline CDR1 is SGHVS and CDR2 is FQNEAQ.

The chain couples TRBV5-1 to TRBJ1-1; D is possibly TRBD1 (5 bases). Trimming shortened V by 1 base and J by 1 base, and 14 bases separated the two germline ends. This CDR3 region has 16 residues. CDR1 is SGHRS, CDR2 YFSETQ, per germline. The CDR3 sequence is CASSLIYQGGNTEAFF. CDR3 bases: TGCGCCAGCAGCTTGATCTATCAGGGCGGGAACACTGAAGCTTTCTTT.

V is TRBV7-9 and J is TRBJ2-7, with D unclear. The CDR3 has 14 amino acids. Germline assignment: CDR1 SEHNR and CDR2 FQNEAQ (reference sequence). Trimming stripped 1 base from V and 7 bases from J, with 14 bases between. CDR3 sequence (DNA): TGTGCCAGCAGCTTAGGAACTGGTTTCGGTGAGCAGTACTTC. The encoded protein is CASSLGTGFGEQYF.

This clonotype was found a few times. The gene calls are TRBV9 and TRBJ1-5; D is uncertain. CDR1 is SGDLS, CDR2 YYNGEE, per germline. The CDR3 runs 14 residues. V was clipped by 3 bases and J by 4 bases, with 11 bases between them. The CDR3, as DNA: TGTGCCAGCAGCGCGTTGGGAGGGAATCAGCCCCAGCATTTT. Its translation: CASSALGGNQPQHF.

This clonotype came up a few times. The chain is built from TRBV7-9 and TRBJ1-1; D gene uncertain. Germline V lookup: CDR1 SEHNR, CDR2 FQNEAQ (reference sequence). V dropped 5 bases and J dropped 1 base, with 11 bases sitting between them. The CDR3 extends over 14 amino acids. DNA for the CDR3: TGTGCCAGCAGCCCCCCGGGCCCGAACACTGAAGCTTTCTTT. Translating gives CASSPPGPNTEAFF.

The rearrangement links TRBV29-1 to TRBJ2-5; 8 bases map to TRBD1. The CDR3 has 16 amino acids. The V gene's germline CDR1 is SQVTM and CDR2 ANQGSEA. Trimming took 2 bases from V and 4 from J; bases not matched to a gene: 12. The CDR3 coding sequence is TGCAGCGTTGAAATTTGGGCAGGGGGCGCAGTAGAGACCCAGTACTTC. Its protein product is CSVEIWAGGAVETQYF.

The rearrangement uses TRBV29-1 and TRBJ2-3, with 12 bases fitting TRBD2. There are 13 residues in the CDR3. CDR1 SQVTM and CDR2 ANQGSEA come from the germline V gene. Losses at the gene ends were 8 bases for V and 4 bases for J; bases not matched to a gene: 4. CDR3 coding DNA: TGCAGCCATCTAGCGGGGGGGCCAGATACGCAGTATTTT. Translation: CSHLAGGPDTQYF.

This clonotype has just a few counts. The chain recombines TRBV24-1 with TRBJ2-3, with TRBD1 matching 10 bases. The CDR3 covers 14 residues. Germline V gives CDR1 KGHDR, CDR2 SFDVKD. Trimming cost V 10 bases and J 7 bases; bases outside gene matches: 10. The CDR3 DNA follows: TGTGCCACGGAAAGACAGGGGGCCACCAATACGCAGTATTTT. Its translation is CATERQGATNTQYF.

A remark on this clonotype: This CDR3 is missing its conserved last phenylalanine or tryptophan, likely due to a read error. The chain has TRBV29-1 and TRBJ1-1; D is ambiguous. The germline gives CDR1 SQVTM, CDR2 ANQGSEA. V gave up 6 bases and J gave up 3 bases, with 11 bases separating them. There are 12 residues in the CDR3. The CDR3 loop reads CSVEGLHTEAFL. The CDR3 DNA is TGCAGCGTCGAGGGTTTACACACTGAAGCTTTCCTT.

This clonotype turned up a few times. This chain uses TRBV21-1 with TRBJ2-4; the D call TRBD2 from the table was never checked on the DNA. TRBV21-1 is labeled a pseudogene. This CDR3 contains 18 residues. For the CDR3, the DNA is TGTGCCAGCAGTTCTCTTTCGGACTCTCGAAAGGTCAAAAACATTCAGTACTTC. It codes for CASSSLSDSRKVKNIQYF.

The V and J genes are TRBV12-3 or TRBV12-4 and TRBJ2-1; TRBD2 agrees at 9 bases. The CDR3 consists of 14 residues. V shed 10 bases, J shed 5 bases, and the junction held 9 bases outside the gene matches. The CDR3 sequence is CATGGASGDNEQFF. The CDR3 region has the DNA TGTGCCACGGGTGGGGCTAGCGGGGACAATGAGCAGTTCTTC.

This clonotype was detected a few times. This chain connects TRBV27 to TRBJ1-1, with D possibly being TRBD1 (6 bases). The germline V gene encodes CDR1 MNHEY and CDR2 SMNVEV (reference sequence). The V gene lost 6 bases and the J gene lost 1 base, with 15 bases spanning the gap. The CDR3 consists of 15 residues. CDR3 amino acids: CASSMILQGNTEAFF. The CDR3 bases are TGTGCCAGCAGCATGATCTTACAGGGGAACACTGAAGCTTTCTTT.